The source of this TCR beta chain is a study of cytomegalovirus exposure and HLA in healthy donors. Study outcomes and limitations: Altogether, 150 or so TCR beta chains were recorded as cytomegalovirus-associated.

The V gene end was trimmed by 5 bases and the J gene end by 5 bases; junction bases not matched to a gene: 9. Germline CDR1 LGHNT, CDR2 FRNRAP. This CDR3 is 15 amino acids long. The PCR employed 60 Vbeta primers together with 13 Jbeta primers. Using immunoSEQ multiplex PCR, the repertoire was profiled, and TCRdb retains in-frame clones only, with some absent. The sample includes 200,000 to 300,000 clones, 81% of them seen just once. Concerning this clone itself: Its specificity is not known.

The sequence derives from a woman aged 60-75 years in good health and CMV-seropositive. Sequenced material: PBMCs. V gene TRBV12-5 combines with J gene TRBJ2-7; 10 bases map to TRBD2. For the CDR3, the DNA is TGTGCTAGTGGTACCCTAGCGGGAGTGAGCCACGAGCAGTACTTC. Translated, it gives CASGTLAGVSHEQYF. Full variable domain (outside the CDR3, taken from reference TRBV12-5 and TRBJ2-7): DARVTQTPRHKVTEMGQEVTMRCQPILGHNTVFWYRQTMMQGLELLAYFRNRAPLDDSGMPKDRFSAEMPDATLATLKIQPSEPRDSAVYFCASGTLAGVSHEQYFGPGTRLTVT.